Below are 29 T cell receptor beta chains sequenced from a single sample in a study of persistence of HIV-infected CD4 T cells. No cognate antigen is known for these TCRs. The libraries were made with immunoSEQ version 4 in survey mode. Measured with immunoSEQ multiplex PCR; TCRdb has only the in-frame clones, and not every one. Of under 40,000 clones listed, roughly 71% are singletons. Cells were stimulated with overlapping HIV-1 Gag 15-mer peptides. Responding CD4+ T cells were sorted by upregulation of both CD40 ligand and CD69. Sequencing used CD4+ T cells sorted from PBMCs after 18-hour stimulation, obtained from a patient who received antiretroviral therapy. These receptors originate from an adult man with HIV who was CMV-seropositive.

V is TRBV5-6 and J is TRBJ1-2, with a weak D call TRBD1 (5 bases). This CDR3 is 17 amino acids long. Germline V gene sequence: CDR1 SGHDT, CDR2 YYEEEE. V lost 2 bases and J lost 7, with 24 bases in between. The CDR3, as DNA: TGTGCCAGCAGCTTATGGCGGCTTTGGGGCTCTGGGGTTGGCTACACCTTC. Translating gives CASSLWRLWGSGVGYTF. Supplemented by reference TRBV5-6 and TRBJ1-2, the full variable domain reads DAGVTQSPTHLIKTRGQQVTLRCSPKSGHDTVSWYQQALGQGPQFIFQYYEEEERQRGNFPDRFSGHQFPNYSSELNVNALLLGDSALYLCASSLWRLWGSGVGYTFGSGTRLTVV.

This clone has a single count. This chain links TRBV9 with TRBJ1-4; no clear D. Trimming removed 1 base at V and 4 bases at J, with 8 bases between. This CDR3 contains 14 residues. Germline loops: CDR1 SGDLS, CDR2 YYNGEE. The CDR3 DNA reads as TGTGCCAGCAGCGTAAGTTGGGGTAATGAAAAACTGTTTTTT. Its protein product is CASSVSWGNEKLFF.

The chain links TRBV19 to TRBJ1-5, with D tentatively TRBD1 (6 bases). Germline V gene lookup returns CDR1 LNHDA and CDR2 SQIVND (reference sequence). The ends were cut back, 5 bases at V and 0 bases at J, with 11 bases in the middle. This CDR3 spans 15 amino acids. This chain's CDR3 is CASSARDNSNQPQHF. As DNA, the CDR3 is TGTGCCAGTAGTGCGCGGGACAATAGCAATCAGCCCCAGCATTTT.

The rearrangement uses TRBV6-5 and TRBJ2-3, with 8 bases matching TRBD1. Germline V gene lookup returns CDR1 MNHEY and CDR2 SVGAGI. J gave up 3 bases and V 0 bases, and 5 bases lay outside the gene matches. The CDR3 has 16 residues. The CDR3 DNA is TGTGCCAGCAGTTACTCAGGGACAGGTGGGACAGATACGCAGTATTTT. Translation: CASSYSGTGGTDTQYF.

CDR3 loop: CASSPGQGGATNEKLFF. As DNA, the CDR3 is TGTGCCAGCAGCCCGGGACAGGGAGGAGCAACTAATGAAAAACTGTTTTTT. This chain links TRBV7-9 with TRBJ1-4; the match to TRBD1 covers 9 bases. CDR3 size: 17 residues. Trimming removed 5 bases from V and 0 bases from J; junction bases left unmatched: 7. Germline loops: CDR1 SEHNR, CDR2 FQNEAQ (reference sequence).

This clone was counted between two and nine times. Written as DNA, the CDR3 is TGTGCCAGCAGCTTAGAATCGGCAGGGCTTAGCAATCAGCCCCAGCATTTT. Translation: CASSLESAGLSNQPQHF. The chain joins TRBV7-2 to TRBJ1-5; D possibly corresponds to TRBD1 (5 bases). This CDR3 spans 17 amino acids. Germline CDR1 and CDR2: SGHTA and FQGNSA. V was clipped by 1 base and J by 0 bases, with 13 bases between them.

The chain uses TRBV4-2 and TRBJ2-1; D ambiguous. In germline, CDR1 is LGHNA, CDR2 YNFKEQ. Trimming pared 1 base from V and 7 bases from J, leaving 5 bases between. The CDR3 contains 12 residues. CDR3: CASSQAKNEQFF. CDR3 nucleotides: TGTGCCAGCAGCCAAGCAAAGAATGAGCAGTTCTTC.

The chain links TRBV6-5 to TRBJ2-7; D is unresolved. The V end was cut by 2 bases, the J end by 3 bases, with 8 bases between. CDR3 length: 13 residues. Germline V gives CDR1 MNHEY, CDR2 SVGAGI. The CDR3 is CASSYNMNYEQYF. The CDR3, as DNA: TGTGCCAGCAGTTACAACATGAACTACGAGCAGTACTTC.

The V and J genes are TRBV4-1 and TRBJ2-2; TRBD1 agrees at 8 bases. Per germline, CDR1 MGHRA and CDR2 YSYEKL. The CDR3 is 19 amino acids. V trimming: 0 bases; J trimming: 2 bases; junction bases outside the gene matches: 11. CDR3 in amino acids: CASSQDSRQGAVNTGELFF. Written as DNA, the CDR3 is TGCGCCAGCAGCCAAGATAGTAGGCAGGGGGCTGTCAACACCGGGGAGCTGTTTTTT.

The genes are TRBV12-5 and TRBJ1-1, with D possibly being TRBD1 (5 bases). Trimming pared 2 bases from V and 8 bases from J, leaving 9 bases between. The CDR3 length is 12 residues. CDR1 and CDR2 from the germline V gene are LGHNT and FRNRAP. The CDR3 DNA follows: TGTGCTAGTGGTTTGTCCCGGGGCGAAGCTTTCTTT. Protein sequence: CASGLSRGEAFF.

Comments on this clone: At one of its ends the junction is not consistent with the germline gene, which may arise from a read error. This chain joins TRBV2 and TRBJ1-6; D remains ambiguous. Germline CDR1 reads SNHLY; CDR2 reads FYNNEI. The CDR3 length is 12 residues. The CDR3 DNA is TGTGCCAGCAGTGAAGGGGGAAGGAACTGTAGCTTT. Residues: CASSEGGRNCSF.

In its sample, this clone is medium-sized. The chain is built from TRBV9 and TRBJ2-6; either TRBD1 or TRBD2 may fit D (5 bases each). Per the germline V gene, CDR1 is SGDLS and CDR2 is YYNGEE. Trimming took 0 bases from V and 4 from J, leaving 17 bases between them. This CDR3 region has 18 residues. The CDR3 spells CASSVGFRGTPGANVLTF. DNA for the CDR3: TGTGCCAGCAGCGTAGGCTTCAGAGGGACCCCCGGGGCCAACGTCCTGACTTTC.

J is TRBJ1-1 and V is TRBV28; a possible D gene is TRBD1 (5 bases). Trimming shortened V by 4 bases and J by 0 bases, and 9 bases separated the two germline ends. Germline assignment: CDR1 MDHEN and CDR2 SYDVKM. CDR3 length: 14 amino acids. The CDR3 is CASSSTDLNTEAFF. The DNA of the CDR3 is TGTGCCAGCAGTTCGACAGATTTGAACACTGAAGCTTTCTTT.

CDR3 in amino acids: CASSLGGDSYNEQFF. The CDR3 region has the DNA TGTGCCAGCAGCTTGGGCGGAGACTCCTACAATGAGCAGTTCTTC. The chain has TRBV5-4 and TRBJ2-1; no firm D call. The CDR3 extends over 15 amino acids. V lost 0 bases and J 0 bases, leaving 7 bases between the germline ends. The germline CDR1 and CDR2 sequences are SGHNT and YYREEE (reference sequence).

The chain is built from TRBV30 and TRBJ1-1; 12 bases match TRBD1. Germline lookup yields CDR1 GTSNPN and CDR2 SVGIG (reference sequence). The ends lost 0 bases at V and 4 bases at J; junction bases unmatched: 6. The CDR3 sequence is 16 residues long. As DNA, the CDR3 is TGTGCCTGGAGTGTAGGAGGGACAGGGGGCTTCACTGAAGCTTTCTTT. It is translated as CAWSVGGTGGFTEAFF.

V usage is TRBV28 and J usage is TRBJ2-3; the D is unclear. This CDR3 has 14 amino acids. V was trimmed by 3 bases and J by 4 bases, leaving 11 bases between them. Germline V CDR1 and CDR2: MDHEN, SYDVKM. The CDR3 nucleotides are TGTGCCAGCAGTTTCCGGGCCGCGTCAGATACGCAGTATTTT. Residues: CASSFRAASDTQYF.

This clone has more than one count but fewer than ten. V is TRBV24-1 and J is TRBJ1-2, with D hard to call. The CDR3 runs to 14 residues. V lost 0 bases, J lost 6 bases, and 10 bases lay in between. Germline lookup yields CDR1 KGHDR and CDR2 SFDVKD. This CDR3 reads CATSDLNSDHGYTF. The DNA of the CDR3 is TGTGCCACCAGTGATTTGAACAGTGATCATGGCTACACCTTC.

V usage is TRBV3-1 (or the pseudogene TRBV3-2) and J usage is TRBJ1-1, with D uncertain. The CDR3 is 14 residues long. Trimming stripped 0 bases from V and 7 bases from J, with 12 bases between. CDR1 LGHDT and CDR2 YNNKEL come from the germline V gene (reference sequence). CDR3 bases: TGTGCCAGCAGCCAAGATTCGGGAAGCAGTGAAGCTTTCTTT. It codes for CASSQDSGSSEAFF.

The chain is built from TRBV4-2 and TRBJ1-6, with a possible D match to TRBD1 (5 bases). The CDR3 consists of 16 residues. CDR1 and CDR2 (germline): LGHNA, YNFKEQ. V was pared by 6 bases and J by 8 bases, with 20 bases between. The CDR3 loop is CASRKLYGGMDSPLHF. CDR3 DNA: TGTGCCAGCAGGAAATTATACGGGGGGATGGATTCACCCCTCCACTTT.

This clone was seen only a few times. The rearrangement links TRBV6-5 to TRBJ2-4, with D hard to call. This CDR3 has 13 amino acids. Per germline, CDR1 MNHEY and CDR2 SVGAGI. The germline V and J ends were trimmed by 8 bases and 4 bases, with 12 bases remaining between them. In DNA, the CDR3 is TGTGCCAGCGGCAGTGGGGAAAAAAACATTCAGTACTTC. Translated: CASGSGEKNIQYF.

The chain combines TRBV28 with TRBJ2-7; the D call may be TRBD1 or TRBD2 (6 bases each). This CDR3 has 16 amino acids. The V gene lost 7 bases and the J gene lost 1 base, with 20 bases spanning the gap. The germline V gene has CDR1 MDHEN and CDR2 SYDVKM. The CDR3 region is CASTGPRGRGSYEQYF. CDR3 bases: TGTGCCAGCACTGGGCCCAGGGGCCGGGGGTCCTACGAGCAGTACTTC.

This clone was seen only a few times. The chain combines TRBV7-3 with TRBJ2-3; D may correspond to TRBD1 or TRBD2 (5 bases each). The germline gives CDR1 SGHTA, CDR2 FQGTGA. Trimming removed 7 bases at V and 4 bases at J, with 21 bases between. The CDR3 is 16 amino acids. CDR3 residues: CASTKGRADLADTQYF. CDR3 sequence (DNA): TGTGCCAGCACCAAGGGGCGGGCAGATCTCGCAGATACGCAGTATTTT.

The rearrangement links TRBV2 to TRBJ2-7; no definite D call. Germline V gene sequence: CDR1 SNHLY, CDR2 FYNNEI. V gave up 3 bases and J gave up 3 bases, with 15 bases separating them. CDR3 length: 15 amino acids. CDR3 in amino acids: CASSDVTPKDYEQYF. CDR3 nucleotides: TGTGCCAGCAGTGATGTGACCCCTAAAGACTACGAGCAGTACTTC.

J is TRBJ1-2 and V is TRBV6-1, with D possibly being TRBD1 (5 bases). Germline assignment: CDR1 MNHNS and CDR2 SASEGT. The ends were cut back, 1 base at V and 4 bases at J, with 10 bases in the middle. CDR3 length: 14 amino acids. The chain's CDR3 is CASSEGREAYGYTF. DNA of the CDR3: TGTGCCAGCAGTGAAGGCAGGGAGGCCTATGGCTACACCTTC.

This clone was found once. This chain links TRBV14 with TRBJ1-3; the match to TRBD1 covers 7 bases. CDR1 and CDR2 (germline): SGHDN, FVKESK. V lost 4 bases and J lost 0; bases outside the gene matches: 12. The CDR3 length is 18 residues. The DNA of the CDR3 is TGTGCCAGCAGCCGACCTACGACAGGGAGTGCCTCTGGAAACACCATATATTTT. It specifies CASSRPTTGSASGNTIYF. The whole variable domain, remainder taken from reference TRBV14 and TRBJ1-3, is EAGVTQFPSHSVIEKGQTVTLRCDPISGHDNLYWYRRVMGKEIKFLLHFVKESKQDESGMPNNRFLAERTGGTYSTLKVQPAELEDSGVYFCASSRPTTGSASGNTIYFGEGSWLTVV.

The V call is TRBV3-1 (or the pseudogene TRBV3-2), the J call TRBJ1-6, with D unclear. The CDR3 is 15 residues long. Trimming left V 3 bases short and J 0 bases short, with 6 bases between. The germline V gene encodes CDR1 LGHDT and CDR2 YNNKEL (reference sequence). CDR3 DNA: TGTGCCAGCAGCCATTTGGACTCCTATAATTCACCCCTCCACTTT. Residues: CASSHLDSYNSPLHF.

In the case of this clone: A read error may produce the germline difference seen at one junction end. This rearrangement joins TRBV6-4 to TRBJ1-2; no clear D gene. Germline V CDR1 and CDR2: MRHNA, SNTAGT. This CDR3 is built from 13 residues. The CDR3 protein is CVSSREEGNGYTF. CDR3 DNA sequence: TGTGTCAGCAGTCGGGAGGAAGGAAATGGCTACACCTTC.

This clone was counted only a few times. V is TRBV15 and J is TRBJ2-4; D remains ambiguous. Germline loops: CDR1 LNHNV, CDR2 YYDKDF (reference sequence). The CDR3 is 15 amino acids. Trimming cost V 3 bases and J 0 bases, with 9 bases left between them. The CDR3 sequence: CATSSPSLAKNIQYF. The CDR3 DNA reads as TGTGCCACCAGCAGCCCCTCCCTAGCCAAAAACATTCAGTACTTC. Supplemented by reference TRBV15 and TRBJ2-4, the full variable domain reads DAMVIQNPRYQVTQFGKPVTLSCSQTLNHNVMYWYQQKSSQAPKLLFHYYDKDFNNEADTPDNFQSRRPNTSFCFLDIRSPGLGDTAMYLCATSSPSLAKNIQYFGAGTRLSVL.

The V call is TRBV18, the J call TRBJ1-5; the match to TRBD1 covers 7 bases. The J segment lost 0 bases and the V segment lost 1 base, leaving 6 bases of the junction unmatched. The CDR3 covers 17 residues. CDR1 KGHSH and CDR2 LQKENI come from the germline V gene. The CDR3 reads CASSPQAGGNSNQPQHF. The CDR3 nucleotides read TGTGCCAGCTCACCACAGGCAGGGGGTAATAGCAATCAGCCCCAGCATTTT.